The following is a TCR beta chain sequence with its context. Its antigen remains unidentified. The CDR3 length is 16 residues. Germline CDR1 DFQATT, CDR2 SNEGSKA (reference sequence). V gave up 2 bases and J gave up 5 bases; unmatched junction bases: 10. This record comes from a study of CD8+CD57+ T cells in acquired aplastic anemia. Study details: Across the sorted CD4+ and CD8+ cells, DNA amounts averaged 3.2 ug.

Genomic DNA, the template, was used for profiling of the TCR beta VDJ and CDR3. One entry per CDR3 protein, called by TCRdb with MiXCR from the reads. Among about 160,000 distinct CDR3 sequences listed, 40% to 60% were seen once. Those patients picked for sequencing had displayed CD8+CD57+ cell expansion on flow cytometry. When blood sampling took place, the patients had received no therapy. Points from the study as a whole: It was found that fewer than 35 CD8+ CDR3 sequences were shared between patients and controls.

The V and J genes are TRBV20-1 and TRBJ2-3; 10 bases agree with TRBD1. The clonotype was recovered from a human donor with aplastic anemia. The sequencing input was sorted CD4+, CD8+, or CD8+CD57+ T cells (not recorded which) from PBMCs. The CDR3 nucleotides are TGCAGTGCTAGAACTCGACAGGGGGCCTACAGAGATACGCAGTATTTT. This gives the protein CSARTRQGAYRDTQYF.